The entry below gives a single T cell receptor (beta chain) sequence along with its context. This specimen comes from a study of identical twins. TCRdb re-analysed the 5' RACE reads in MiXCR, keeping a single row per CDR3 protein. In the table there are approximately 500,000 distinct CDR3 sequences, less than 25% of which are singletons. V shed 8 bases and J 4 bases; nucleotides not matched to a gene: 14. Germline lookup yields CDR1 LGHDT and CDR2 YNNKEL (reference sequence). The CDR3 is 16 amino acids. The same data also went into a second study, on T cells expressing NK-cell markers. As reported in that work: Just one sequenced donor of eight was HCMV-seronegative, while seven were seropositive.

Sequencing was performed on CD4+ T cells sorted from blood. This clonotype was obtained from a woman in her late teens or twenties in good health. V and J are TRBV3-1 and TRBJ2-3; 8 nucleotides agree with TRBD2. CDR3 sequence: CASAGGSSGVADTQYF. CDR3 DNA: TGTGCCAGCGCGGGGGGTAGTAGCGGGGTTGCAGATACGCAGTATTTT.